Listed here are 30 T cell receptor beta chains from one sample, sequenced in a study of shared clonotypes between healthy human individuals. Produced via immunoSEQ multiplex PCR; TCRdb's table is partial and in-frame only. The sample includes around 370,000 clones, about 97% seen only once; the top ten take 0.25% to 0.35%. The sequenced sample was memory CD8+ T cells sorted from blood. Subset specified: CD45RO+ cells pooled with CCR7-negative TemRA cells. Every receptor here comes from a man aged 25 to 45 in good health.

V gene TRBV5-3 combines with J gene TRBJ1-4; no clear D. TRBV5-3 has ORF status, its function being uncertain. The CDR3 is 14 residues long. Trimming left V 0 bases short and J 4 bases short, with 7 bases between. The CDR3 protein is CARSLDRFNEKLFF. The CDR3 DNA reads TGTGCCAGAAGCTTGGACAGATTTAATGAAAAACTGTTTTTT.

The chain joins TRBV2 to TRBJ2-1; D remains unclear. V was pared by 6 bases and J by 0 bases, with 9 bases between. Germline V gene lookup returns CDR1 SNHLY and CDR2 FYNNEI. The CDR3 runs 14 residues. CDR3 DNA sequence: TGTGCCAGCAGCGGCACGGCCTCCTACAATGAGCAGTTCTTC. Protein product: CASSGTASYNEQFF. The full variable domain, its missing parts supplied by reference TRBV2 and TRBJ2-1, is EPEVTQTPSHQVTQMGQEVILRCVPISNHLYFYWYRQILGQKVEFLVSFYNNEISEKSEIFDDQFSVERPDGSNFTLKIRSTKLEDSAMYFCASSGTASYNEQFFGPGTRLTVL.

The chain employs TRBV28 and TRBJ2-4; the D gene could be TRBD1 or TRBD2 (5 bases each). V lost 3 bases, J lost 5 bases, and 11 bases lay in between. This CDR3 is built from 14 residues. CDR1 is MDHEN, CDR2 SYDVKM, per germline. The CDR3 loop is CASSFGGSENIQYF. The CDR3 bases are TGTGCCAGCAGTTTTGGGGGTAGCGAAAACATTCAGTACTTC.

The chain couples TRBV28 to TRBJ2-7, with D uncertain. Germline V lookup: CDR1 MDHEN, CDR2 SYDVKM. Trimming shortened V by 2 bases and J by 2 bases, and 10 bases separated the two germline ends. The length of the CDR3 is 14 residues. The DNA of the CDR3 is TGTGCCAGCAGTTTAAGGGTTGCACCCTACGAGCAGTACTTC. Protein: CASSLRVAPYEQYF.

The chain recombines TRBV29-1 with TRBJ1-5; 11 nucleotides match TRBD1. The CDR3 contains 12 residues. The V gene's germline CDR1 is SQVTM and CDR2 ANQGSEA. Trimming removed 6 bases from V and 11 bases from J; junction bases left unmatched: 6. CDR3 residues: CSVGTGGVTQHF. CDR3 nucleotide sequence: TGCAGCGTCGGGACAGGGGGGGTGACCCAGCATTTT.

V gene TRBV7-9 combines with J gene TRBJ1-5; D perhaps matches TRBD1 (6 bases). The CDR3 covers 16 residues. Germline lookup yields CDR1 SEHNR and CDR2 FQNEAQ (reference sequence). The V end was cut by 1 base, the J end by 5 bases, with 15 bases between. CDR3 coding DNA: TGTGCCAGCAGCTTAGTCAGGGGAGTTTGGGATCAGCCCCAGCATTTT. This gives the protein CASSLVRGVWDQPQHF. The full variable domain, rest sourced from reference TRBV7-9 and TRBJ1-5, is DTGVSQNPRHKITKRGQNVTFRCDPISEHNRLYWYRQTLGQGPEFLTYFQNEAQLEKSRLLSDRFSAERPKGSFSTLEIQRTEQGDSAMYLCASSLVRGVWDQPQHFGDGTRLSIL.

The CDR3 sequence: CASSLQGRNYEQYF. The CDR3 coding sequence is TGTGCCAGCAGTTTACAGGGGCGCAACTACGAGCAGTACTTC. The chain joins TRBV27 to TRBJ2-7, with D perhaps matching TRBD1 (6 bases). V shed 2 bases and J shed 3 bases, with 11 bases lying between them. The CDR3 is 14 residues long. Germline V gives CDR1 MNHEY, CDR2 SMNVEV (reference sequence).

The chain carries TRBV19 and TRBJ2-5, with 10 bases lining up with TRBD1. Germline V lookup: CDR1 LNHDA, CDR2 SQIVND (reference sequence). The CDR3 is 15 residues long. The J segment lost 5 bases and the V segment lost 5 bases, leaving 8 bases of the junction unmatched. The DNA for the CDR3 is TGTGCCAGTAGTTCGGGACAGGGGATATGGGAGACCCAGTACTTC. Its translation is CASSSGQGIWETQYF.

The chain recombines TRBV2 with TRBJ2-2; D unresolved. The CDR3 is made up of 15 amino acids. Trimming took off 9 bases at V and 0 bases at J, with 14 bases between the two ends. Germline V gene sequence: CDR1 SNHLY, CDR2 FYNNEI. The chain's CDR3 is CASRHRQTNTGELFF. The CDR3 DNA is TGTGCCAGTCGGCACCGGCAGACGAACACCGGGGAGCTGTTTTTT.

V usage is TRBV2 and J usage is TRBJ2-5, with D perhaps TRBD2 (5 bases). Germline CDR1 is SNHLY and CDR2 is FYNNEI. This CDR3 spans 13 amino acids. Trimming took 8 bases from V and 5 from J, leaving 15 bases between them. CDR3 in amino acids: CASLGFRDETQYF. CDR3 bases: TGTGCCAGCCTGGGGTTCCGGGATGAGACCCAGTACTTC.

This clone has a single count. This rearrangement joins TRBV11-2 to TRBJ1-2, with D unresolved. Germline V lookup: CDR1 SGHAT, CDR2 FQNNGV. This CDR3 is 15 amino acids long. Between the trimmed V and J ends, which lost 5 bases and 8 bases, there was a span of 21 bases. The CDR3: CASSPFDAGRRGYTF. In DNA, the CDR3 is TGTGCCAGCAGCCCCTTCGACGCGGGGAGGAGGGGCTACACCTTC.

The chain has TRBV28 and TRBJ2-7; D possibly corresponds to TRBD1 (6 bases). V was pared by 6 bases and J by 7 bases, with 25 bases between. CDR1 MDHEN and CDR2 SYDVKM come from the germline V gene. The CDR3 is made up of 16 amino acids. CDR3 in amino acids: CASSRGGGPDLEEQYF. The DNA for the CDR3 is TGTGCCAGCAGCAGGGGTGGGGGCCCCGACCTTGAGGAGCAGTACTTC.

The chain carries TRBV4-1 and TRBJ2-1; 13 nucleotides agree with TRBD2. The V segment lost 7 bases and the J segment 4 bases; nucleotides outside the gene matches: 7. This CDR3 is built from 16 residues. Germline V lookup: CDR1 MGHRA, CDR2 YSYEKL. The CDR3 bases are TGCGCCAGCACTCGCACTAGCGGGAGGGGTTACAATGAGCAGTTCTTC. Amino acids: CASTRTSGRGYNEQFF.

The V call is TRBV5-4, the J call TRBJ1-1; D gene ambiguous. Germline V gene sequence: CDR1 SGHNT, CDR2 YYREEE (reference sequence). Trimming left V 3 bases short and J 1 base short, with 13 bases between. The CDR3 consists of 15 residues. This CDR3 reads CASSSLGLANTEAFF. DNA of the CDR3: TGTGCCAGCAGCTCCCTAGGACTGGCGAACACTGAAGCTTTCTTT.

The V and J genes are TRBV11-3 and TRBJ1-2; TRBD1 might be the D (5 bases). V was cut by 0 bases and J by 4 bases, with 18 bases left in between. Germline V gives CDR1 SGHNT, CDR2 YENEEA. This CDR3 comprises 17 residues. The chain's CDR3 is CASSLEFRGSLPYGYTF. In nucleotides, the CDR3 is TGTGCCAGCAGCTTAGAGTTTCGGGGGTCTCTGCCCTATGGCTACACCTTC.

This chain uses TRBV18 with TRBJ2-3; 8 bases agree with TRBD2. Germline loops: CDR1 KGHSH, CDR2 LQKENI. The CDR3 totals 15 residues. V trimming: 3 bases; J trimming: 3 bases; junction bases outside the gene matches: 5. The CDR3 loop is CASSPISGTTDTQYF. The CDR3 DNA reads as TGTGCCAGCTCACCCATTAGCGGGACTACAGATACGCAGTATTTT.

The V and J genes are TRBV30 and TRBJ2-1; perhaps D is TRBD1 or TRBD2 (6 bases each). Trimming left V 0 bases short and J 0 bases short, with 18 bases between. The CDR3 contains 18 residues. The germline V gene encodes CDR1 GTSNPN and CDR2 SVGIG (reference sequence). The CDR3 coding sequence is TGTGCCTGGAGTGTTATACGAGGGGGGCGGGACTCCTACAATGAGCAGTTCTTC. Its translation is CAWSVIRGGRDSYNEQFF.

The chain recombines TRBV5-6 with TRBJ2-7; 7 bases map to TRBD2. V was clipped by 3 bases and J by 2 bases; unmatched bases: 14. Germline lookup yields CDR1 SGHDT and CDR2 YYEEEE. The CDR3 runs to 17 residues. The CDR3 loop reads CASSSLIAGRAPYEQYF. The DNA for the CDR3 is TGTGCCAGCAGCTCCCTTATAGCGGGCCGTGCCCCCTACGAGCAGTACTTC.

This rearrangement joins TRBV28 to TRBJ2-2; 10 positions match TRBD2. Germline V gene lookup returns CDR1 MDHEN and CDR2 SYDVKM. Losses at the gene ends were 4 bases for V and 3 bases for J; bases not matched to a gene: 2. The CDR3 has 15 residues. CDR3 residues: CASSSAGGDTGELFF. The DNA for the CDR3 is TGTGCCAGCAGTTCAGCGGGAGGGGACACCGGGGAGCTGTTTTTT.

The chain recombines TRBV2 with TRBJ2-1; D might be TRBD1 or TRBD2, each matching 5 bases. The CDR3 spans 14 residues. Germline V lookup: CDR1 SNHLY, CDR2 FYNNEI. V shed 11 bases and J shed 5 bases, with 19 bases lying between them. The CDR3 loop is CAGPRGGPNNEQFF. The CDR3 region has the DNA TGTGCCGGCCCGAGGGGCGGGCCTAACAATGAGCAGTTCTTC.

The rearrangement uses TRBV6-1 and TRBJ2-7, with D perhaps TRBD2 (6 bases). The germline V and J ends were trimmed by 2 bases and 5 bases, with 13 bases remaining between them. Germline V gives CDR1 MNHNS, CDR2 SASEGT. This CDR3 region has 14 residues. The CDR3 DNA is TGTGCCAGCAGTGAATTCGGCGGGGAGGACGAGCAGTACTTC. Protein product: CASSEFGGEDEQYF.

J is TRBJ1-2 and V is TRBV15, with D uncertain. The V gene's germline CDR1 is LNHNV and CDR2 YYDKDF (reference sequence). V dropped 1 base and J dropped 2 bases, with 8 bases sitting between them. The CDR3 covers 14 residues. This CDR3 reads CATSRGTVNYGYTF. The CDR3 DNA sequence: TGTGCCACCAGCAGAGGAACAGTAAACTATGGCTACACCTTC.

This sequence joins TRBV10-3 and TRBJ2-1; 11 nucleotides line up with TRBD2. The ends lost 4 bases at V and 6 bases at J; junction bases unmatched: 5. This CDR3 spans 15 amino acids. In germline, CDR1 is ENHRY, CDR2 SYGVKD. CDR3 loop: CAISVGLAEANEQFF. In DNA form, the CDR3 reads TGTGCCATCAGTGTGGGACTAGCGGAGGCCAATGAGCAGTTCTTC.

This clone occurred once. The chain couples TRBV6-5 to TRBJ2-7, with D possibly matching TRBD1 (6 bases). The CDR3 loop spans 14 amino acids. V was pared by 6 bases and J by 5 bases, with 17 bases between. CDR1 and CDR2 (germline): MNHEY, SVGAGI. Written as DNA, the CDR3 is TGTGCCAGCAGCCTTTGGACAGAGGGTGACGAGCAGTACTTC. Amino acids: CASSLWTEGDEQYF.

The V call is TRBV7-9, the J call TRBJ2-1; D might be TRBD2 (6 bases). Looked up from germline, CDR1 is SEHNR and CDR2 is FQNEAQ (reference sequence). Trimming left V 5 bases short and J 5 bases short, with 22 bases between. The length of the CDR3 is 17 residues. Here the CDR3 DNA reads TGTGCCAGCAGCCGAACGGCGGGAAACGCTTTGAACAATGAGCAGTTCTTC. Its protein product is CASSRTAGNALNNEQFF.

The chain couples TRBV19 to TRBJ1-2; no firm D call. Deletions cut 5 bases from V and 4 bases from J, with 11 bases between. The CDR3 length is 13 residues. The germline V gene has CDR1 LNHDA and CDR2 SQIVND (reference sequence). CDR3 DNA sequence: TGTGCCAGTAGTCCCCTTACGGTCTATGGCTACACCTTC. This translates into CASSPLTVYGYTF.

The gene calls are TRBV6-5 and TRBJ2-5; D is ambiguous. The CDR3 runs 13 residues. Trimming shortened V by 0 bases and J by 7 bases, and 9 bases separated the two germline ends. The germline V gene has CDR1 MNHEY and CDR2 SVGAGI. The CDR3 region has the DNA TGTGCCAGCAGTTACTCGAAGTCCGGGACCCAGTACTTC. It yields the protein CASSYSKSGTQYF.

The V gene is TRBV6-6, the J gene TRBJ2-3; D unresolved. Germline V gene sequence: CDR1 MNHNY, CDR2 SVGAGI (reference sequence). V lost 9 bases to trimming and J lost 5 bases, with 9 bases between them. The CDR3 is 11 residues long. CDR3 sequence (DNA): TGTGCCAGAAGCCAAGGAGATACGCAGTATTTT. It is translated as CARSQGDTQYF.

The chain's CDR3 is CASNLGRGFTDTQYF. The CDR3 region has the DNA TGTGCCAGCAACTTAGGGAGGGGTTTCACAGATACGCAGTATTTT. The chain joins TRBV6-5 to TRBJ2-3, with 7 bases matching TRBD2. This CDR3 spans 15 amino acids. Trimming cost V 7 bases and J 2 bases; bases outside gene matches: 9. Looked up from germline, CDR1 is MNHEY and CDR2 is SVGAGI.

V gene TRBV30 combines with J gene TRBJ2-5; weak D call: TRBD1 (6 bases). CDR1 GTSNPN and CDR2 SVGIG come from the germline V gene (reference sequence). The V end was cut by 1 base, the J end by 5 bases, with 14 bases between. The CDR3 sequence is 14 residues long. The CDR3 DNA sequence: TGTGCCTGGAGTGGAGGGGGTAGGGCGGAGACCCAGTACTTC. Its translation: CAWSGGGRAETQYF.